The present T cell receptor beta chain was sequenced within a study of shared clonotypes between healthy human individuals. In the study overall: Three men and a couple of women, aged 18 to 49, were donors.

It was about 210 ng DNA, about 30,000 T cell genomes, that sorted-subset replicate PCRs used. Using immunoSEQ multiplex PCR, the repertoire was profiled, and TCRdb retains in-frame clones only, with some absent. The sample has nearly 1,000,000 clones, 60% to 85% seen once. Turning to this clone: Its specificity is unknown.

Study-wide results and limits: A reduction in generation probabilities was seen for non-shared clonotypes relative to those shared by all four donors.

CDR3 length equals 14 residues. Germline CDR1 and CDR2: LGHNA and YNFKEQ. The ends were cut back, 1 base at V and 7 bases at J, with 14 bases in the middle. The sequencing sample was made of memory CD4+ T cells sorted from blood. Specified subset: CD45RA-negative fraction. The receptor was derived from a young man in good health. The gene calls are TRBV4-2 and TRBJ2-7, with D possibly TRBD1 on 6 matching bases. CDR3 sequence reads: CASSQAGTKLEQYF. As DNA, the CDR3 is TGTGCCAGCAGCCAAGCCGGGACAAAGTTAGAGCAGTACTTC.